This T cell receptor (beta chain) was sequenced in a study of T-cell memory formation after mild COVID-19. With regard to this clonotype: Its target is not known.

This CDR3 comprises 11 residues. CDR1 is ENHRY, CDR2 SYGVKD, per germline. Unmatched junction bases numbered 0, after V lost 8 bases and J lost 4 bases. Study outcomes and limitations: There were some responding clones in pre-infection memory, which suggested that cross-reactive memory had joined. Still unconfirmed is whether the second-wave clones peaking on day 37 recognized SARS-CoV-2. For contracting clones, CD4+ ones sat mainly in CM and EM, CD8+ in EMRA.

One entry per CDR3 protein, called by TCRdb with MiXCR from the 5' RACE reads. Of around 250,000 distinct CDR3 sequences listed, approximately 15% are singletons. The chain joins TRBV10-3 to TRBJ2-7; 9 positions agree with TRBD1. This TCR was recovered from a man aged 18-30 years who had mild COVID-19 (a few samples of this study predate the infection). Cell type and time point are not known. Sequenced input: PBMCs or a T cell subset sorted from them (not recorded which). CDR3 region: CAIDRGYEQYF. The DNA of the CDR3 is TGTGCCATCGACAGGGGGTACGAGCAGTACTTC.